The 5 T cell receptor beta chains presented below share a single source sample, sequenced in a study of PD-L1 blockade in urothelial cancer. The assay was immunoSEQ multiplex PCR, and TCRdb's table has in-frame clones only and misses some. The sample carries about 15,000 clones, roughly 87% recorded once. Here the sequenced sample was PBMCs, taken around atezolizumab (anti-PD-L1) treatment. These TCRs come from a man aged 45-60 years with urothelial cancer.

The chain recombines TRBV11-2 with TRBJ1-6; 7 nucleotides match TRBD1. Germline assignment: CDR1 SGHAT and CDR2 FQNNGV. The CDR3 is 17 residues long. The V gene end was trimmed by 5 bases and the J gene end by 7 bases; junction bases not matched to a gene: 14. CDR3 amino acids: CASSPKLGTAINSPLHF. In DNA form, the CDR3 reads TGTGCCAGCAGCCCGAAACTCGGGACAGCGATCAATTCACCCCTCCACTTT.

V is TRBV6-5 and J is TRBJ1-5, with 7 bases identical to TRBD1. The V segment lost 6 bases and the J segment 5 bases; nucleotides outside the gene matches: 7. Germline V gene data show CDR1 as MNHEY and CDR2 as SVGAGI. The CDR3 loop spans 14 amino acids. The CDR3 coding sequence is TGTGCCAGCAGCCCGGGACAGACCTATCAGCCCCAGCATTTT. Protein sequence: CASSPGQTYQPQHF.

This clone appeared a few times. The rearrangement links TRBV2 to TRBJ2-7; D possibly corresponds to TRBD2 (6 bases). The length of the CDR3 is 15 residues. The ends were cut back, 3 bases at V and 4 bases at J, with 16 bases in the middle. The germline gives CDR1 SNHLY, CDR2 FYNNEI. The CDR3 here is CASSEGTWFVYEQYF. The CDR3 bases are TGTGCCAGCAGTGAGGGGACTTGGTTTGTTTACGAGCAGTACTTC.

The rearrangement links TRBV27 to TRBJ2-5, with a possible D match to TRBD2 (5 bases). The CDR3 consists of 15 residues. Germline CDR1 and CDR2: MNHEY and SMNVEV (reference sequence). The V end was cut by 1 base, the J end by 2 bases, with 11 bases between. CDR3 loop: CASSLLSGRQETQYF. The CDR3 nucleotides read TGTGCCAGCAGTTTATTGTCGGGGAGACAAGAGACCCAGTACTTC.

The chain has TRBV7-8 and TRBJ1-5; 7 positions agree with TRBD1. Germline V CDR1 and CDR2: SGHVS, FQNEAQ. The CDR3 consists of 16 residues. The junction had 8 bases not matched to a gene; V was cut back by 3 bases and J by 3 bases. This CDR3 reads CASSLEGAVFNQPQHF. In DNA, the CDR3 is TGTGCCAGCAGCTTGGAGGGGGCGGTTTTCAATCAGCCCCAGCATTTT.